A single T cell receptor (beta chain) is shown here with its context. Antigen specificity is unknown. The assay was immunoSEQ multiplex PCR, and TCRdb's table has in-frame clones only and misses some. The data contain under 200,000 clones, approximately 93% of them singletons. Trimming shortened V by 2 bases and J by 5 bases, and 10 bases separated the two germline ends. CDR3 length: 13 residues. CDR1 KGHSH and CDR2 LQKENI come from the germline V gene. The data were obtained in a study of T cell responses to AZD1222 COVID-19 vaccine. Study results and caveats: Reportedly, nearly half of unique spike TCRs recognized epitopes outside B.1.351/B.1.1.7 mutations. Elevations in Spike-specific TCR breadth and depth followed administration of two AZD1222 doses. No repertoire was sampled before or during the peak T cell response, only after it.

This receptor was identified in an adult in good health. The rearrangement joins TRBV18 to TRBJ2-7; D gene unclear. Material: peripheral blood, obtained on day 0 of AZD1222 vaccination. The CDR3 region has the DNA TGTGCCAGCTCACCAGTTTTAGCCCACGAGCAGTACTTC. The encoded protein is CASSPVLAHEQYF.